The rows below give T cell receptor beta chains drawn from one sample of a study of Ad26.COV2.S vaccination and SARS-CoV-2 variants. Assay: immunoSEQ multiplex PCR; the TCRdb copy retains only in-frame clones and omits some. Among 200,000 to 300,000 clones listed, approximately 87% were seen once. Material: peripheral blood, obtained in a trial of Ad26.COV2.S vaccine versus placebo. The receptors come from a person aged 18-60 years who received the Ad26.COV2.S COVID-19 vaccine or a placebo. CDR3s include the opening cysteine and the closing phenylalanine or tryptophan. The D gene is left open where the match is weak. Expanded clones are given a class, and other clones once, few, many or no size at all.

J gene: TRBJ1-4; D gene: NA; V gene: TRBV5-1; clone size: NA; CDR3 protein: CASSPRAPNEKLFF; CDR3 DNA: TGCGCCAGCAGCCCCCGGGCCCCAAATGAAAAACTGTTTTTT
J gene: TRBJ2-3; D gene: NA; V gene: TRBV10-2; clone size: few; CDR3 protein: CASSERAGTDTQYF; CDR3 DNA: TGCGCCAGCAGTGAGAGGGCGGGCACAGATACGCAGTATTTT
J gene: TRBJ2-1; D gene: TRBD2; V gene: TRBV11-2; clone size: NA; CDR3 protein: CASSFVSGGQGEQFF; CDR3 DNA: TGTGCCAGCAGCTTCGTTAGCGGGGGGCAGGGTGAGCAGTTCTTC
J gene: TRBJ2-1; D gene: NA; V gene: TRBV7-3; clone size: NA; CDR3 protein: CASSWSATGRHEQFF; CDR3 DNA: TGTGCCAGCAGCTGGTCCGCGACAGGGAGGCATGAGCAGTTCTTC
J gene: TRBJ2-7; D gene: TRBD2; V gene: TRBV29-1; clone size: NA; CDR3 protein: CSVLAGSYEQYF; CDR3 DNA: TGCAGCGTGCTAGCGGGGTCCTACGAGCAGTACTTC
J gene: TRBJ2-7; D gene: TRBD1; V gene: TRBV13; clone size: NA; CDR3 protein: CASSLGPGTGFYEQYF; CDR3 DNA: TGTGCCAGCAGCTTAGGACCCGGGACAGGGTTCTACGAGCAGTACTTC
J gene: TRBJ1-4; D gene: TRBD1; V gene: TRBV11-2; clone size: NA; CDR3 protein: CASSLAGQGREKLFF; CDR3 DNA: TGTGCCAGCAGCTTAGCCGGACAGGGGAGGGAAAAACTGTTTTTT
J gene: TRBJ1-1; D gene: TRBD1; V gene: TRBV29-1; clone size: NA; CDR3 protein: CSVDWQGATEAFF; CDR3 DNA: TGCAGCGTTGACTGGCAGGGGGCCACTGAAGCTTTCTTT
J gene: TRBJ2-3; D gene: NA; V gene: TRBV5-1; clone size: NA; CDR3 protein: CASSLVGSPANTDTQYF; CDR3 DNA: TGCGCCAGCAGCTTGGTTGGGAGCCCCGCTAACACAGATACGCAGTATTTT
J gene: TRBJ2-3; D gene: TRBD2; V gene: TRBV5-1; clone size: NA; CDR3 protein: CASSALAGFNTDTQYF; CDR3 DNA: TGCGCCAGCAGCGCGCTAGCGGGGTTTAACACAGATACGCAGTATTTT
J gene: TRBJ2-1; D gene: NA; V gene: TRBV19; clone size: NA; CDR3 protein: CASLPSGRSNNEQFF; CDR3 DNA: TGTGCCAGCTTACCGTCGGGACGGTCGAACAATGAGCAGTTCTTC
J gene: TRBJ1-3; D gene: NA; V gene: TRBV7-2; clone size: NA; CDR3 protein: CASSLGGGAGNTIYF; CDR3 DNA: TGTGCCAGCAGCTTAGGAGGAGGGGCAGGAAACACCATATATTTT
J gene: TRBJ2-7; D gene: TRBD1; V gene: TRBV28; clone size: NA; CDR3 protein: CASRRTGDYEQYF; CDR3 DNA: TGTGCCAGCAGGCGGACAGGGGACTACGAGCAGTACTTC
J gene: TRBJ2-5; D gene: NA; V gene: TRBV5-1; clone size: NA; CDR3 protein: CATSTLQEPQETQYF; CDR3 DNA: TGCGCCACGTCGACGTTACAGGAGCCCCAAGAGACCCAGTACTTC
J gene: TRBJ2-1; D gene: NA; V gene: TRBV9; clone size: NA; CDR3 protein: CASSWRVDRSYNEQFF; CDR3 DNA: TGTGCCAGCAGCTGGCGGGTAGACAGATCCTACAATGAGCAGTTCTTC
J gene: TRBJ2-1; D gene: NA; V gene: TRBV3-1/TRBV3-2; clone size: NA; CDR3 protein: CASSQVGNRNEQFF; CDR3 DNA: TGTGCCAGCAGCCAAGTGGGAAACAGAAATGAGCAGTTCTTC
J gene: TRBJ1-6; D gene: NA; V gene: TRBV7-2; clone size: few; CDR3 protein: CASSLSTATTSPLHF; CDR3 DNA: TGTGCCAGCAGCTTATCTACAGCAACAACTTCACCCCTCCACTTT
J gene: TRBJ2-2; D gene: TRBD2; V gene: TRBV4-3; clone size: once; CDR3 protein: CASSQDNSEGAGGLFF; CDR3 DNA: TGCGCCAGCAGCCAAGATAATTCCGAGGGAGCGGGGGGGCTGTTTTTT
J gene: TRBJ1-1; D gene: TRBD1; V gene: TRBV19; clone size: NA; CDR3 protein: CASTMGQGTRNTEAFF; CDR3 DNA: TGTGCCAGTACCATGGGACAGGGGACACGGAACACTGAAGCTTTCTTT
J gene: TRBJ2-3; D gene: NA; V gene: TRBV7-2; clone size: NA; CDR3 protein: CASSLRPADTQYF; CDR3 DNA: TGTGCCAGCAGCTTAAGGCCGGCGGATACGCAGTATTTT
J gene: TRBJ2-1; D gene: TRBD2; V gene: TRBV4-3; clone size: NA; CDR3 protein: CASSQEWGGQRGGEQFF; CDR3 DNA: TGCGCCAGCAGCCAAGAATGGGGCGGCCAGCGGGGCGGTGAGCAGTTCTTC
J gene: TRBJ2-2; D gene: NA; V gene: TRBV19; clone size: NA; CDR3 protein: CASSIVAPPLNTGELFF; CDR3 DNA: TGTGCCAGTAGTATAGTGGCCCCCCCGCTGAACACCGGGGAGCTGTTTTTT
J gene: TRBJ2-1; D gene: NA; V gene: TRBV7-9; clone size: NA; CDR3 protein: CASSLKGAPGSSYNEQFF; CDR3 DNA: TGTGCCAGCAGCCTAAAAGGGGCCCCGGGGAGTAGCTACAATGAGCAGTTCTTC
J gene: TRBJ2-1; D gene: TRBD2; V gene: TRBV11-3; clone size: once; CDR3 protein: CASSPGGRNEQFF; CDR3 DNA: TGTGCCAGCAGCCCGGGAGGACGCAATGAGCAGTTCTTC
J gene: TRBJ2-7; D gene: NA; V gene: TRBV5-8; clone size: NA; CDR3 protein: CASSPYYEQYF; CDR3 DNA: TGTGCCAGCAGCCCCTACTACGAGCAGTACTTC
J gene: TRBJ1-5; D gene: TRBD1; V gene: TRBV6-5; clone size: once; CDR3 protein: CASSSQGDGNQPQHF; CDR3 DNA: TGTGCCAGCAGTTCACAGGGGGACGGCAATCAGCCCCAGCATTTT
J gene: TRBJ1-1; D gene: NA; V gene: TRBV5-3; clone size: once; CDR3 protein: CARSLGTANTEAFF; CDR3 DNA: TGTGCCAGAAGCTTGGGGACGGCGAACACTGAAGCTTTCTTT
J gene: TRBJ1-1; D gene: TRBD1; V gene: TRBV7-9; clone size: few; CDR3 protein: CASRRQGRNTEAFF; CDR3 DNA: TGTGCCAGCAGACGACAGGGGCGGAACACTGAAGCTTTCTTT
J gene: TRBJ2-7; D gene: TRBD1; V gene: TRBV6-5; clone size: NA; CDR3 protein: CASSSEDRASYEQYF; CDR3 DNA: TGTGCCAGCAGTTCCGAGGACAGGGCATCCTACGAGCAGTACTTC
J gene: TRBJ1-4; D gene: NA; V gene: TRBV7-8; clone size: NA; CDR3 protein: CASSRRGGEKLFF; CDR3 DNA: TGTGCCAGCAGTCGCCGGGGGGGGGAAAAACTGTTTTTT
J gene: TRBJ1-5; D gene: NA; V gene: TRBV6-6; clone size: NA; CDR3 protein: CASTWGGNSNQPQHF; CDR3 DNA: TGTGCCAGCACCTGGGGTGGGAATAGCAATCAGCCCCAGCATTTT
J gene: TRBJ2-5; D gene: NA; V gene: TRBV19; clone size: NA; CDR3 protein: CASSIGGIKRETQYF; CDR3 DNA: TGTGCCAGTAGTATCGGAGGGATAAAAAGGGAGACCCAGTACTTC
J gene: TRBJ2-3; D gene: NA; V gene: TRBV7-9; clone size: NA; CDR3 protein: CASSRPGTYLSDTQYF; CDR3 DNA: TGTGCCAGCAGCAGACCCGGGACATACTTGTCAGATACGCAGTATTTT
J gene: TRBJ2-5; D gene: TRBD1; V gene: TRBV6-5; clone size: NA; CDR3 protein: CASSYSYGQGAETQYF; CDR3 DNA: TGTGCCAGCAGTTACTCCTACGGACAGGGGGCAGAGACCCAGTACTTC
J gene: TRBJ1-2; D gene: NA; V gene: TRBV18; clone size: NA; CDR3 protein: CASSRPGLGYGYTF; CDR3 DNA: TGTGCCAGCTCTCGTCCCGGGTTAGGGTATGGCTACACCTTC
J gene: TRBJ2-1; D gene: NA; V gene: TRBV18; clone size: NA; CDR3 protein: CASSPPGASSYNEQFF; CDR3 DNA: TGTGCCAGCTCACCACCCGGGGCCTCCTCCTACAATGAGCAGTTCTTC
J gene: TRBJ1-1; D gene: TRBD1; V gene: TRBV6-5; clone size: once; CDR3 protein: CASSSPQGAGITEAFF; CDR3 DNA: TGTGCCAGCAGTTCCCCACAGGGGGCGGGAATCACTGAAGCTTTCTTT
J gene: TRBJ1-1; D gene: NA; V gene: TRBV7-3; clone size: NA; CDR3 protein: CASSLQGMNTEAFF; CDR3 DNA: TGTGCCAGCAGCTTACAGGGGATGAACACTGAAGCTTTCTTT
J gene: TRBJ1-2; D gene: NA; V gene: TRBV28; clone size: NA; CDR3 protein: CASSFEQNYGYTF; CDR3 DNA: TGTGCCAGCAGTTTTGAACAGAACTATGGCTACACCTTC
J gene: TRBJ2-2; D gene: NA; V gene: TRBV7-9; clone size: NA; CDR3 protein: CASSLPQSSGELFF; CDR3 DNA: TGTGCCAGCAGCTTGCCTCAGTCATCCGGGGAGCTGTTTTTT
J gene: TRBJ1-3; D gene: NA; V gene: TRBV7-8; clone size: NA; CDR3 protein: CASSLAARGGDRSGNTIYF; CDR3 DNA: TGTGCCAGCAGCTTAGCGGCGAGGGGGGGCGACCGCTCTGGAAACACCATATATTTT
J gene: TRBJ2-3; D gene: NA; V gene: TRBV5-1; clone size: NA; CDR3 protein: CASSSDGYTDTQYF; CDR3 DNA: TGCGCCAGCAGCTCGGACGGGTACACAGATACGCAGTATTTT
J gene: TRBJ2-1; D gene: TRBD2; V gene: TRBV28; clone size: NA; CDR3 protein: CASLYGRGGYNEQFF; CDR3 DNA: TGTGCCAGCCTATACGGGAGGGGCGGTTACAATGAGCAGTTCTTC
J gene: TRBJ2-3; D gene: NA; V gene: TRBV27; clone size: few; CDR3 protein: CATLGPTDTQYF; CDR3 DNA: TGTGCCACCTTGGGACCCACAGATACGCAGTATTTT
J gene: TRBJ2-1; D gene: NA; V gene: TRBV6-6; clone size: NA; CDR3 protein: CASSAGTRDNEQFF; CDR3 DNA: TGTGCCAGCAGCGCCGGGACTCGCGACAATGAGCAGTTCTTC